Described below is a single TCR beta chain sequence and its context. Antigen: not known. This record belongs to a study of graft-versus-host responses after intestinal transplantation. Study-level background: Tacrolimus and steroids were given for about 3 years to all recipients after anti-thymocyte globulin induction.

Study-level findings and limits: Circulating GvH clones peaking coincided with falling HvG clones soon after transplant. Researchers found GvH clones in recipient marrow, and some showed up first in ileum or blood.

Data came from immunoSEQ multiplex PCR; TCRdb stores just in-frame clones and leaves some out. The repertoire holds about 43,000 clones, approximately 94% seen once, with 1.6% in the top ten. The CDR3 sequence is 14 residues long. The V end was cut by 6 bases, the J end by 2 bases, with 14 bases between. Per germline, CDR1 MRHNA and CDR2 SNTAGT. The source was PBMCs, collected approximately 340 days after intestinal transplant. The rearrangement joins TRBV6-4 to TRBJ2-7, with D perhaps TRBD1 or TRBD2 (5 bases each). The receptor was derived from a human patient who received an intestinal transplant, so some T cells may come from the graft donor. CDR3 sequence: CASRLRGGTYEQYF. For the CDR3, the DNA is TGTGCCAGCAGGCTCCGGGGCGGAACCTACGAGCAGTACTTC.